This T cell receptor beta chain is from a study of T cell changes during pregnancy in multiple sclerosis (dated 2019 in TCRdb). Describing the broader study: Changes in the T cell repertoire over the course of pregnancy were examined in this study in women with multiple sclerosis.

V ends up 5 bases short and J 1 base short, with an unmatched junction base count of 6. Counted from cysteine to phenylalanine, this CDR3 has 15 amino acids. The DNA shown is the 45-base CDR3, in frame from base 1. The germline V gene provides CDR1 SGHTA and CDR2 FQGNSA. Library creation used the immunoSEQ multiplex PCR assay. The clones in this table, taken by TCRdb from immuneACCESS, are in-frame only. Not every clone is retained; where verified, under half of the shortfall comes from an unresolved V gene, and the cause of the rest is unknown. Within this sample are over 40,000 clones, with 85% to 90% of them counted one time only. 5.5% to 6.5% of the sample lies in the top ten. This clone was seen more than once but under ten times. The clone's antigen remains unknown. Per-nucleotide qualities are absent, and no much larger clonotype sits a single base away.

The material was CD8+ T cells from peripheral blood mononuclear cells, obtained after pregnancy. The chain employs TRBV7-2 and TRBJ2-7; 9 central bases correspond to TRBD1. The clonotype comes from a female donor in good health, enrolled as a control in a pregnancy study. The CDR3 is CASSRGQGTSYEQYF. The DNA reads TGTGCCAGCAGCCGGGGACAGGGCACATCCTACGAGCAGTACTTC.